This T cell receptor beta chain was sequenced during a study of human T cells and chemical hapten exposure (dated by TCRdb to about 2021). About the study as a whole: For sensitization, 2% DPC in acetone was applied to a roughly 2 cm by roughly 2 cm area of upper inner arm skin. Patch testing on the upper back used Finn chambers containing 0.01% DPC, with scoring done after 6 days according to International Contact Dermatitis Research Group standards. Blood samples were taken from patients before sensitization (week 0) and at 2, 6 and about 24 weeks after DPC sensitization. Throughout the study period of 20 to 30 weeks, patients also received therapeutic DPC doses to the scalp every week. The mostly female patient cohort included alopecia areata with under or over 50% scalp involvement, alopecia totalis and alopecia universalis. About 27 alopecia patients gave blood for TCR sequencing at one to four time points (pre-sensitization, 2, 6 and 24 weeks). In alopecia patients, the study followed how the peripheral blood TCR repertoire changed in vivo over primary and secondary sensitization to diphenylcyclopropenone (DPC), a hapten. Libraries were pooled for sequencing, and per-sample TCR yields varied mainly because of small differences in library volumes within the pool.

Trimming removed 3 bases from V and 5 bases from J, leaving 9 bases between the germline ends. The germline V gene yields SQVTM for CDR1 and ANQGSEA for CDR2. From the cysteine through the phenylalanine, the CDR3 covers 12 amino acids. This entry keeps only the CDR3 DNA: 36 bases, framed from base 1. Paper-wide results and their limitations: No change with DPC sensitization was found in the number of TCRs above 1 in 1000 frequency, and no evidence of global repertoire structure alterations was found. Because every patient had alopecia, a presumed autoimmune disease, the patients' immune response might differ from that of healthy individuals. Repeated subsampling changed both the strength of the expansion versus patch-test correlation and the threshold at which the correlation became significant. The number of PT1 expanded TCRs positively correlated with patch test score, significant at thresholds 8, 16 and 32 but not 4. Significantly more large CDR3 similarity clusters were formed by expanded TCRs than by pre-sensitization or healthy control sets, consistent with antigen-driven responses.

Per the publication, the time point label means: patch test 3, about 24 weeks after DPC sensitization. This specimen's treatment or condition label, per the study, means: therapeutic diphenylcyclopropenone sensitization with weekly scalp DPC. At every patch-test visit, the blood draw took place before the patch test was put on. To be eligible, patients had to be aged 18 to 70, diagnosed with alopecia and judged suitable for DPC therapy, while pregnant patients were excluded. Total RNA was extracted from unfractionated whole blood that had been collected in Tempus Blood RNA tubes. Library preparation used RACE. These reads were obtained on a NextSeq 500. During library preparation, unique molecular identifiers were attached to individual cDNA molecules so that TCRs could be counted quantitatively and reproducibly. Each blood RNA sample was used to sequence both TCR alpha and TCR beta chains. The original pipeline was this. The median number of TCRs per sample was 95,638, ranging from roughly 20,000 to 700,000. The Decombinator software suite was used to annotate the V, J and CDR3 of the TCR reads. For the PS versus PT1 abundance plots, all samples were subsampled to the same number of TCRs (28,000). Expanded TCRs were defined as absent before sensitization and observed at least eight times at the 2-week time point. TCRdb handled the public reads itself, with Q25 trimming in fastp and clone calling in MiXCR, and kept productive beta chains. Each entry merges the rows of one CDR3 protein and shows their most common DNA and genes. In this record, the V and J calls reflect TCRdb's handling and not the investigators' own analysis. The table for this sample lists roughly 200,000 distinct CDR3 sequences; under 30% of them were counted only once. Approximately 2.3% of the sample goes to the ten largest clones.

This clonotype was counted a few times. Its antigen specificity is not known. No base quality information exists; no much larger clone differs at one position. The chain is encoded by TRBV29-1 joined to TRBJ2-3, with the identity of the D gene unclear. Material: whole blood, obtained in connection with sensitization to the hapten diphenylcyclopropenone (DPC). The origin of this receptor is a woman between 40 and 55 years old with alopecia areata. Some clones in this sample may be carry-over from other donors' samples. The CDR3 corresponds to CSVDQTGDTQYF. The DNA sequence reads TGCAGCGTTGACCAGACGGGAGATACGCAGTATTTT.